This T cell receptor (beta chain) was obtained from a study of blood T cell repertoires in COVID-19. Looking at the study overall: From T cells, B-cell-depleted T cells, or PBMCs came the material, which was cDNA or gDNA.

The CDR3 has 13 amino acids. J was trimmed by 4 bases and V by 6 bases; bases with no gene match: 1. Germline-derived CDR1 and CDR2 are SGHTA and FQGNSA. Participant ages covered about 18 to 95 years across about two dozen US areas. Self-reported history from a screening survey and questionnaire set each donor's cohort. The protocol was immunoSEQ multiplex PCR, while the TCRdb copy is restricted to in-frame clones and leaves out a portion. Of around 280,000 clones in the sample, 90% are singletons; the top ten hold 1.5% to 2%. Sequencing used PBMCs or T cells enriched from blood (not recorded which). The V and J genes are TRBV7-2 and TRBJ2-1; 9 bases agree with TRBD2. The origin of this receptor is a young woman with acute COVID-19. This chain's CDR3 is CASRTSGYNEQFF. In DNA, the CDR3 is TGTGCCAGCAGGACTAGCGGTTACAATGAGCAGTTCTTC.